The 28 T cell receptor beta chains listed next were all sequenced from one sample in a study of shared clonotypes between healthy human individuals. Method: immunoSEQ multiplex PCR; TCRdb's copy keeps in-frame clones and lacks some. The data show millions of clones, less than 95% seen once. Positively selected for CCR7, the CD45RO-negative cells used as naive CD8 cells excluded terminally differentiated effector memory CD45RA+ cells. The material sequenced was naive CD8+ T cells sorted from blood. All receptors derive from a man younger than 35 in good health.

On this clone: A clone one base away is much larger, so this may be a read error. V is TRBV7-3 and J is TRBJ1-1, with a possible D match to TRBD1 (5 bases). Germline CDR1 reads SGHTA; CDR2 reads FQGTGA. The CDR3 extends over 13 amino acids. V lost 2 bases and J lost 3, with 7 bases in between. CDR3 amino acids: CASSLWGDTEAFF. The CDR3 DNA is TGTGCCAGCAGCTTATGGGGGGACACTGAAGCTTTCTTT.

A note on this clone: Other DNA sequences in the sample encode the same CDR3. CDR3 coding DNA: TGTGCCAGCAGCTTAACAGGAACCGGGGAGCTGTTTTTT. Its translation is CASSLTGTGELFF. This rearrangement joins TRBV7-3 to TRBJ2-2; D not certain. Germline values: CDR1 SGHTA, CDR2 FQGTGA. V lost 0 bases, J lost 5 bases, and 4 bases lay in between. The CDR3 contains 13 residues. Full variable domain (outside the CDR3, taken from reference TRBV7-3 and TRBJ2-2): GAGVSQTPSNKVTEKGKYVELRCDPISGHTALYWYRQSLGQGPEFLIYFQGTGAADDSGLPNDRFFAVRPEGSVSTLKIQRTERGDSAVYLCASSLTGTGELFFGEGSRLTVL.

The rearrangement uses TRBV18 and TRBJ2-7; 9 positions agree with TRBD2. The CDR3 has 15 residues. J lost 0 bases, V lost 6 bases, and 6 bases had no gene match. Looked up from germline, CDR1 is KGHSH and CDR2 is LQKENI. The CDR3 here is CASSVAGDSSYEQYF. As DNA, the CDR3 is TGTGCCAGCTCGGTAGCGGGGGACTCCTCCTACGAGCAGTACTTC.

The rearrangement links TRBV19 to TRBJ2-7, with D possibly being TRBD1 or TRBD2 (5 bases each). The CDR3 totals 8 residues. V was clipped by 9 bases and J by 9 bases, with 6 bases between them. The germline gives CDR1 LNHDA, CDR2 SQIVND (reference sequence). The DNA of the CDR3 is TGTGCCAGGGGGGTGCAGTACTTC. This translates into CARGVQYF.

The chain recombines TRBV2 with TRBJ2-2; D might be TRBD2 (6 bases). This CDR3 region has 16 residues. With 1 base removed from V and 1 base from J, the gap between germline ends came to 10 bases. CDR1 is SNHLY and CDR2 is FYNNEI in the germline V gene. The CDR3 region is CASSEEEGRNTGELFF. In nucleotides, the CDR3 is TGTGCCAGCAGTGAAGAGGAGGGCCGGAACACCGGGGAGCTGTTTTTT.

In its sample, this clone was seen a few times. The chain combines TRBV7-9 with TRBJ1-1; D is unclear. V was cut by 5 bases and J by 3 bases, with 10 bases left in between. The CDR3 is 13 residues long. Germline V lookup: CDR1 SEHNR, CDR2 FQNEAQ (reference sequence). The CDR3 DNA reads TGTGCCAGCAGCCGATATGATTACACTGAAGCTTTCTTT. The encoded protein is CASSRYDYTEAFF.

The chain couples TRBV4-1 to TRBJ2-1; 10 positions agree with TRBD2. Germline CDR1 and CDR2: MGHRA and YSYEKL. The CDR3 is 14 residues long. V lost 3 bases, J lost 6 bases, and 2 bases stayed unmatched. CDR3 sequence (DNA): TGCGCCAGCAGCCACCCTAGCGGGAGCAATGAGCAGTTCTTC. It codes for CASSHPSGSNEQFF.

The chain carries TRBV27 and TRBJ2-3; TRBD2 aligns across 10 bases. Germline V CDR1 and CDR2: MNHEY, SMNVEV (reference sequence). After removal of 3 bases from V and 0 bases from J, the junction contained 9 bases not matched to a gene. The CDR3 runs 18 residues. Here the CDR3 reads CASSFPFTSGASTDTQYF. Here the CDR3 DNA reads TGTGCCAGCAGTTTCCCCTTTACTAGCGGGGCAAGCACAGATACGCAGTATTTT.

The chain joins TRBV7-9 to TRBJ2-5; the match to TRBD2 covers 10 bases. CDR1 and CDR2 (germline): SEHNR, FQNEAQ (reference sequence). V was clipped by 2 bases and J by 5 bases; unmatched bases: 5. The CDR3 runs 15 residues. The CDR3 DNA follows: TGTGCCAGCAGCTTAACTAGCGGGAAGGGGGAGACCCAGTACTTC. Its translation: CASSLTSGKGETQYF.

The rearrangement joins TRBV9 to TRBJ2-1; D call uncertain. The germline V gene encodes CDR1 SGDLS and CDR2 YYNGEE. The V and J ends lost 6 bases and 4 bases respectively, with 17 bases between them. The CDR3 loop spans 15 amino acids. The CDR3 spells CASTSGARSYNEQFF. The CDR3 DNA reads TGTGCCAGCACCTCTGGAGCCAGATCTTACAATGAGCAGTTCTTC.

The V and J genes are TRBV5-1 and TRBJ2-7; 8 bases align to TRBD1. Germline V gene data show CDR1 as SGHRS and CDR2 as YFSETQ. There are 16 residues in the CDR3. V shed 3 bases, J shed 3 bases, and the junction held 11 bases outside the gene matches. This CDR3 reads CASSSPDRGKDYEQYF. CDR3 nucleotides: TGCGCCAGCAGCTCTCCTGACAGGGGTAAGGACTACGAGCAGTACTTC.

CDR3: CASSPGPSPVSDTQYF. The DNA of the CDR3 is TGTGCCAGCAGCCCTGGACCCTCCCCGGTCTCCGATACGCAGTATTTT. The chain carries TRBV7-6 and TRBJ2-3; D gene ambiguous. The CDR3 sequence is 16 residues long. The germline V gene encodes CDR1 SGHVS and CDR2 FNYEAQ. V lost 5 bases and J 6 bases, leaving 21 bases between the germline ends.

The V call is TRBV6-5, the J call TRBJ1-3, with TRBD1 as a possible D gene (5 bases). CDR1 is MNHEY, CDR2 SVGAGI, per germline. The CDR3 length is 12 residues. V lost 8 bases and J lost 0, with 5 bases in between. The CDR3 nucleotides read TGTGCCAGCGGGGCCTCTGGAAACACCATATATTTT. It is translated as CASGASGNTIYF.

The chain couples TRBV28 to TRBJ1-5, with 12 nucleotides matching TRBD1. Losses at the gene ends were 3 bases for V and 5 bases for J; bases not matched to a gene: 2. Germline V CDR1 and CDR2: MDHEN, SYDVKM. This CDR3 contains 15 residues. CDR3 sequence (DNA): TGTGCCAGCAGTTTGGGACAGGGGGCACATCAGCCCCAGCATTTT. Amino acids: CASSLGQGAHQPQHF.

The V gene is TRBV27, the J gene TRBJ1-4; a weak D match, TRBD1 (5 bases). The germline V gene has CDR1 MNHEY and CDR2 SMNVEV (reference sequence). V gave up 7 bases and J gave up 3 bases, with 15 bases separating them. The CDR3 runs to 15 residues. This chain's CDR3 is CASTVTGESNEKLFF. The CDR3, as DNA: TGTGCCAGCACCGTAACGGGGGAATCTAATGAAAAACTGTTTTTT. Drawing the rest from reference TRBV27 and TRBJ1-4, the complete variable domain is EAQVTQNPRYLITVTGKKLTVTCSQNMNHEYMSWYRQDPGLGLRQIYYSMNVEVTDKGDVPEGYKVSRKEKRNFPLILESPSPNQTSLYFCASTVTGESNEKLFFGSGTQLSVL.

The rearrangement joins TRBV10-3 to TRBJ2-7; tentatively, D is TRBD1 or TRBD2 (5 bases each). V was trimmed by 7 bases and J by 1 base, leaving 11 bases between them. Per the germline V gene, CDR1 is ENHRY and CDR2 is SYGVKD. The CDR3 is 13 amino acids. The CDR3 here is CAITRDGSYEQYF. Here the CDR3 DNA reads TGTGCCATCACTCGGGACGGGTCCTACGAGCAGTACTTC.

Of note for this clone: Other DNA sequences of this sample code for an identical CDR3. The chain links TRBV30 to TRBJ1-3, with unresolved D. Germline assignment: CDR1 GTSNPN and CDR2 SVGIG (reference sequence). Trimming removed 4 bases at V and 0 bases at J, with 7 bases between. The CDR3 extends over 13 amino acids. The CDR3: CAWIPDSGNTIYF. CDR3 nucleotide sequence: TGTGCCTGGATTCCAGACTCTGGAAACACCATATATTTT.

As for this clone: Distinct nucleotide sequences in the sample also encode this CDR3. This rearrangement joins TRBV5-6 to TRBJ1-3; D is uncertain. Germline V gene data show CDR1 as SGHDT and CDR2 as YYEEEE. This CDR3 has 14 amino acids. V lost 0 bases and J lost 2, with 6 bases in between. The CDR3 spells CASSLGGAGNTIYF. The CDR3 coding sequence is TGTGCCAGCAGCTTGGGTGGGGCTGGAAACACCATATATTTT.

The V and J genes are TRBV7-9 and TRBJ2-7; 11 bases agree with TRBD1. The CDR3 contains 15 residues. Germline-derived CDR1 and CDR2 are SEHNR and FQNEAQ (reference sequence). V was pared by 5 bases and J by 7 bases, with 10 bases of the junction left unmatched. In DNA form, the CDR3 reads TGTGCCAGCAGCGTGAAGGGGACAGGGGGTGTTGAGCAGTACTTC. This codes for CASSVKGTGGVEQYF.

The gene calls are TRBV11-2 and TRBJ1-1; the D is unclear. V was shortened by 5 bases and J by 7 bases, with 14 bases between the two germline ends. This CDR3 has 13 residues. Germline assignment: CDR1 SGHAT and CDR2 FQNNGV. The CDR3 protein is CASSVGPVSEAFF. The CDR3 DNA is TGTGCCAGCAGCGTCGGCCCAGTCAGTGAAGCTTTCTTT.

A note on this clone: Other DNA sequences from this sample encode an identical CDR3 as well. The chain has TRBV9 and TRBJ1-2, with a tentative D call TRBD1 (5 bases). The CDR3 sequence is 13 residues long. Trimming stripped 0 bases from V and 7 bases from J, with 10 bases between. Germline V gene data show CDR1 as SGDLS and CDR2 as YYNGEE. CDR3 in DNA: TGTGCCAGCAGCGTAGTTCAGGGCGGTGGCTACACCTTC. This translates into CASSVVQGGGYTF.

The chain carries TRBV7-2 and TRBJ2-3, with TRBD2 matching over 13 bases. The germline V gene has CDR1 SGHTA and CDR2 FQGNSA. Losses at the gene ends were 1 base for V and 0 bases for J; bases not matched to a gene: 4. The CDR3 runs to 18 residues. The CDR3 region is CASSLELAGGWSTDTQYF. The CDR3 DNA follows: TGTGCCAGCAGCTTAGAACTAGCGGGAGGGTGGAGCACAGATACGCAGTATTTT.

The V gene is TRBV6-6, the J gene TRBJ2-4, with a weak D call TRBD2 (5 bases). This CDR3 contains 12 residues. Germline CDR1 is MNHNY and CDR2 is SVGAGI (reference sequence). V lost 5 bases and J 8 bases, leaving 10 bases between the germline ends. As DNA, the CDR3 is TGTGCCAGCAGTGAGCGGAGTGACATTCAGTACTTC. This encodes CASSERSDIQYF.

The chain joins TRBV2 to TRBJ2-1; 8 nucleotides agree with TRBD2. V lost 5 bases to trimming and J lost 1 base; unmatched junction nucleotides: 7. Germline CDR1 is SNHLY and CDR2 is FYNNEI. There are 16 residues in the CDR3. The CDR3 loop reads CASSPLASGSYNEQFF. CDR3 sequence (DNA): TGTGCCAGCAGTCCACTGGCTAGCGGGTCCTACAATGAGCAGTTCTTC.

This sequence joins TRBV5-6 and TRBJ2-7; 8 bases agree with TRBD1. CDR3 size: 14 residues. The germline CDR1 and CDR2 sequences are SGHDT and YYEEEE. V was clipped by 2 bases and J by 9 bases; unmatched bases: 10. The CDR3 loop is CASSLQGVADRQYF. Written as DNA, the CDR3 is TGTGCCAGCAGCTTACAGGGGGTAGCCGACAGGCAGTACTTC.

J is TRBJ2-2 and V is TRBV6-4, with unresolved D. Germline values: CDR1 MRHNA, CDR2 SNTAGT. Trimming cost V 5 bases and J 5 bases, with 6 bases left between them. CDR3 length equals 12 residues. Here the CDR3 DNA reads TGTGCCAGCAGTCCCGGTACCGGGGAGCTGTTTTTT. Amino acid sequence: CASSPGTGELFF.

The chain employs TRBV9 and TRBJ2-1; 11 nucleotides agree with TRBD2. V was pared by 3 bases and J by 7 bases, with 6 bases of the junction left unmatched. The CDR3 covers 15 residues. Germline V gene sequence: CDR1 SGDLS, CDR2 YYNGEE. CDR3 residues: CASSDPTSGSNEQFF. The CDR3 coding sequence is TGTGCCAGCAGCGACCCTACTAGCGGGAGTAATGAGCAGTTCTTC.

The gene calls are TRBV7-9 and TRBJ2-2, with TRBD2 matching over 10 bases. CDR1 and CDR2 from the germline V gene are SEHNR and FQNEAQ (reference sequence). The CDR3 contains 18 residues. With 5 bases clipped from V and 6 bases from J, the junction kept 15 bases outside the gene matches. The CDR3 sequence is CASSPDTTSGVGAGELFF. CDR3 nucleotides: TGTGCCAGCAGCCCGGACACTACTAGCGGGGTCGGGGCCGGGGAGCTGTTTTTT.